These 7 T cell receptor beta chains originate from one sample sequenced in a study of control samples from healthy donors and cancer patients (dated by TCRdb to the early 2020s). Library preparation was by the immunoSEQ multiplex PCR assay. This is the immuneACCESS table as TCRdb keeps it, with only in-frame sequences that have V and J called. A part of the clones is gone; compared with another copy, unresolved V genes explain less than half, and the rest is unexplained. For this sample there are approximately 100,000 clones; just under 95% appear just once. Under 4% of the sample is held by the ten biggest clonotypes. What was sequenced was blood. Source of these receptors: a human donor in good health. The donor label of this sample is uncertain.

V usage is TRBV19 and J usage is TRBJ2-3, with D hard to call. The germline CDR1 and CDR2 sequences are LNHDA and SQIVND (reference sequence). Between the trimmed V and J ends, which lost 9 bases and 0 bases, there was a span of 16 bases. CDR3 length: 15 residues. The CDR3 DNA reads as TGTGCCAGCTCCGCCCGGCCACAGAGCACAGATACGCAGTATTTT. This codes for CASSARPQSTDTQYF.

The chain joins TRBV6-5 to TRBJ1-2; TRBD1 matches at 7 bases. This CDR3 is 13 amino acids long. J gave up 4 bases and V 5 bases, and 4 bases lay outside the gene matches. Germline V gives CDR1 MNHEY, CDR2 SVGAGI. In DNA form, the CDR3 reads TGTGCCAGCAGTCTCAGGGGGTTCTATGGCTACACCTTC. This translates into CASSLRGFYGYTF.

The chain is built from TRBV6-1 and TRBJ1-2; 12 nucleotides line up with TRBD1. J lost 4 bases, V lost 1 base, and 16 bases had no gene match. The CDR3 extends over 20 amino acids. Germline CDR1 is MNHNS and CDR2 is SASEGT. Here the CDR3 DNA reads TGTGCCAGCAGTGAAGGTCCCGAGGGACAGGGGGCGAATGAGAGCTATGGCTACACCTTC. Translated, it gives CASSEGPEGQGANESYGYTF.

The chain combines TRBV6-5 with TRBJ2-7; no clear D. The CDR3 length is 13 residues. V lost 0 bases and J 6 bases, leaving 9 bases between the germline ends. Germline CDR1 MNHEY, CDR2 SVGAGI. The CDR3 nucleotides read TGTGCCAGCAGTTACTCGAGACGGGTCGAGCAGTACTTC. Protein: CASSYSRRVEQYF.

The chain carries TRBV11-3 and TRBJ1-3; perhaps TRBD1 as D (5 bases). The CDR3 is 17 amino acids. V was clipped by 1 base and J by 0 bases, with 13 bases between them. CDR1 is SGHNT and CDR2 is YENEEA in the germline V gene. The CDR3 loop is CASSLGFGTYSGNTIYF. The DNA of the CDR3 is TGTGCCAGCAGCTTAGGGTTCGGGACCTACTCTGGAAACACCATATATTTT.

This clone is a singleton in its sample. CDR3 loop: CASSEKRQASNQPQHF. CDR3 in DNA: TGTGCCAGCAGTGAAAAACGACAGGCCAGCAATCAGCCCCAGCATTTT. The V call is TRBV2, the J call TRBJ1-5; tentatively, D is TRBD1 (6 bases). This CDR3 contains 16 residues. V gave up 2 bases and J gave up 1 base, with 12 bases separating them. The V gene's germline CDR1 is SNHLY and CDR2 FYNNEI.

This rearrangement joins TRBV9 to TRBJ2-2; 9 nucleotides match TRBD1. V lost 4 bases to trimming and J lost 4 bases; unmatched junction nucleotides: 14. The CDR3 spans 18 residues. Germline values: CDR1 SGDLS, CDR2 YYNGEE. CDR3 DNA sequence: TGTGCCAGCAGCTCAAGGGAGGGGACAGGGAGGAGCACCGGGGAGCTGTTTTTT. Protein: CASSSREGTGRSTGELFF.